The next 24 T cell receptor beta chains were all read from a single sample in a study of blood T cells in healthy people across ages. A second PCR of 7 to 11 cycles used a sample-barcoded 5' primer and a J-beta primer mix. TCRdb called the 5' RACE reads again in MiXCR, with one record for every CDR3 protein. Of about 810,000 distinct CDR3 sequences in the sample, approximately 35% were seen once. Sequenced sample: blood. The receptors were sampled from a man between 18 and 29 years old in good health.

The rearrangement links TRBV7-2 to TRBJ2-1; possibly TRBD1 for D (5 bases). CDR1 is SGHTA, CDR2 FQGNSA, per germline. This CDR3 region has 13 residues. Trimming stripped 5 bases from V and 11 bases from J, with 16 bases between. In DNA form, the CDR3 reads TGTGCCAGCAGCGGGGCCGCGCAGGAGAAGCAGTTCTTC. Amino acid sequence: CASSGAAQEKQFF.

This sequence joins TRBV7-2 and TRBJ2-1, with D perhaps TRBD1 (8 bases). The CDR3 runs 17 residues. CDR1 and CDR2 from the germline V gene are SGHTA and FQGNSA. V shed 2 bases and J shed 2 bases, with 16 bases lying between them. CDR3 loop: CASSLSGTGGPYNEQFF. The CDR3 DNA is TGTGCCAGCAGCTTAAGCGGGACAGGCGGACCCTACAATGAGCAGTTCTTC.

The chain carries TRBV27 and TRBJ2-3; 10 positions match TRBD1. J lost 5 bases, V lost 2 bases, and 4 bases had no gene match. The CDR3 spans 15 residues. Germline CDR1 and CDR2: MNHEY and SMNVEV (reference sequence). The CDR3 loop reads CASSLRGQGLDTQYF. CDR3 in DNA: TGTGCCAGCAGTTTAAGGGGACAGGGGTTAGATACGCAGTATTTT.

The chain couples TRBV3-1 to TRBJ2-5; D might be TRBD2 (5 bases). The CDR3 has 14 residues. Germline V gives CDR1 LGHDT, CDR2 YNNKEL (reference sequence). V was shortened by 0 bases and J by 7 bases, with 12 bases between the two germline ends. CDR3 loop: CASSQDTLAGTQYF. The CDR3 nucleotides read TGTGCCAGCAGCCAAGATACCCTAGCTGGGACCCAGTACTTC.

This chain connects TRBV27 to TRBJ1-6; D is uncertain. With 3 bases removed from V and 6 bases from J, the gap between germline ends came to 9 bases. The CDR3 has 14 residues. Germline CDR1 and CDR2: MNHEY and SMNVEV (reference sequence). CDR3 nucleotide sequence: TGTGCCAGCAGTTTGGTACGGACTAATTCACCCCTCCACTTT. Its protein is CASSLVRTNSPLHF.

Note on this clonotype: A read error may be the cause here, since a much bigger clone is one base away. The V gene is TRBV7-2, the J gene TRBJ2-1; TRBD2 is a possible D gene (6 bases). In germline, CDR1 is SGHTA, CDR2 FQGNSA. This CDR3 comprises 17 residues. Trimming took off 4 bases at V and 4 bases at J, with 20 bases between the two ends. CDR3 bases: TGTGCCAGCAGCTCCCGACGAGCGGGTTTCACTTACAATGAGCAGTTCTTC. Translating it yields CASSSRRAGFTYNEQFF.

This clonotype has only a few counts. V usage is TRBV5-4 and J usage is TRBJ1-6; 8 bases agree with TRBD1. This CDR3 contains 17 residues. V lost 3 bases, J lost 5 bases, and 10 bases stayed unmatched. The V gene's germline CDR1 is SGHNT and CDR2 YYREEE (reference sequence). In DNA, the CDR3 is TGTGCCAGCAGCTCAGAACAGGGGGGTCTTAATAATTCACCCCTCCACTTT. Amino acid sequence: CASSSEQGGLNNSPLHF.

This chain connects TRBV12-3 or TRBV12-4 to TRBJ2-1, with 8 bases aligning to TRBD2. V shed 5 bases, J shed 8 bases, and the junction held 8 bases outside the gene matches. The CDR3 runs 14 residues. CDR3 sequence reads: CASSPPSGGDEQFF. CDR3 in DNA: TGTGCCAGCAGTCCCCCGTCGGGGGGGGATGAGCAGTTCTTC.

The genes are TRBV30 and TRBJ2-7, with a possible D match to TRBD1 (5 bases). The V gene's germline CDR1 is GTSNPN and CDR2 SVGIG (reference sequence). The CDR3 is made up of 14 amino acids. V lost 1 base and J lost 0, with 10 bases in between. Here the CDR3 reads CAWSANRFSYEQYF. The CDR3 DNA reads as TGTGCCTGGAGTGCGAACAGGTTCTCCTACGAGCAGTACTTC.

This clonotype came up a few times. The CDR3 loop reads CASSFYRGNYGYTF. DNA of the CDR3: TGTGCCAGCAGTTTTTACAGGGGGAACTATGGCTACACCTTC. The V call is TRBV12-3 or TRBV12-4, the J call TRBJ1-2; 8 bases line up with TRBD1. V trimming: 3 bases; J trimming: 2 bases; junction bases outside the gene matches: 2. This CDR3 comprises 14 residues.

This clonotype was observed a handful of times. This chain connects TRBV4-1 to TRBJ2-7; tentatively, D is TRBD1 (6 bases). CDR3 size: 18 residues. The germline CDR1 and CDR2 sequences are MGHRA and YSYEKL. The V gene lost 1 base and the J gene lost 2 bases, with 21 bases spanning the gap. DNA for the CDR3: TGCGCCAGCAGCCAAGCAAGATCGTCCGACAGGCTTGCCTACGAGCAGTACTTC. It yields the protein CASSQARSSDRLAYEQYF.

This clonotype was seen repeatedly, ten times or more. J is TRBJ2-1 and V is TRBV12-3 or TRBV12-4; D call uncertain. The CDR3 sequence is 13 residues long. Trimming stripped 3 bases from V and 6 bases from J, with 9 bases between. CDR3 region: CASSLGLGNEQFF. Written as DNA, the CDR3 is TGTGCCAGCAGTTTGGGGTTGGGCAATGAGCAGTTCTTC.

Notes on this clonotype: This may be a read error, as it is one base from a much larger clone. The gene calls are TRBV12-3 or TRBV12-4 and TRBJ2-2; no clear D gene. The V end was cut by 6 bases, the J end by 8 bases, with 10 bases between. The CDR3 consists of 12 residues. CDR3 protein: CASRLELGELFF. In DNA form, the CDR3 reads TGTGCCAGCAGGTTGGAGTTAGGGGAGCTGTTTTTT.

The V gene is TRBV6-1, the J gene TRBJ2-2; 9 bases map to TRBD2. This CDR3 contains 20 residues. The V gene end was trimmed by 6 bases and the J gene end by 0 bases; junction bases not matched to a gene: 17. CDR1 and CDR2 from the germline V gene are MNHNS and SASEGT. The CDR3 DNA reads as TGTGCCAGCAGACCCGTTAGCGGGCTAGCGGGGAATGCGAACACCGGGGAGCTGTTTTTT. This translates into CASRPVSGLAGNANTGELFF.

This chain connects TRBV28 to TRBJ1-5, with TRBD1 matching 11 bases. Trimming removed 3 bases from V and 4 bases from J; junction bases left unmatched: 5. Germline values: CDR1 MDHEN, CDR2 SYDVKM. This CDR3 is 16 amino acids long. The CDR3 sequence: CASSFGGTGGNQPQHF. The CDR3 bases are TGTGCCAGCAGTTTCGGTGGGACAGGGGGGAATCAGCCCCAGCATTTT.

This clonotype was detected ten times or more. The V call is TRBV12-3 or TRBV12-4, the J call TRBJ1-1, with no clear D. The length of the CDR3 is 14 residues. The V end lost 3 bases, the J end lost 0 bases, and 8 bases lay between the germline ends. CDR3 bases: TGTGCCAGCAGTTTCACCAGATTGAACACTGAAGCTTTCTTT. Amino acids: CASSFTRLNTEAFF.

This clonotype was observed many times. In DNA form, the CDR3 reads TGTGCCAGCAGGGCAGGGGGAAGGTGGGATACGCAGTATTTT. Encoded protein: CASRAGGRWDTQYF. The gene calls are TRBV27 and TRBJ2-3, with TRBD1 matching over 7 bases. Germline V gene data show CDR1 as MNHEY and CDR2 as SMNVEV (reference sequence). This CDR3 region has 14 residues. V shed 6 bases, J shed 6 bases, and the junction held 9 bases outside the gene matches.

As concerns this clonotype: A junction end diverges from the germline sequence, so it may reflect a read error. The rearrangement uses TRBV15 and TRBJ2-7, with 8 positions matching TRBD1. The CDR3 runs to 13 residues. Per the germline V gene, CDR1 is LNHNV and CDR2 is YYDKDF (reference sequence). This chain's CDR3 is CATSGQGPYEQDF. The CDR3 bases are TGTGCCACCAGTGGACAGGGCCCCTACGAGCAGGACTTC.

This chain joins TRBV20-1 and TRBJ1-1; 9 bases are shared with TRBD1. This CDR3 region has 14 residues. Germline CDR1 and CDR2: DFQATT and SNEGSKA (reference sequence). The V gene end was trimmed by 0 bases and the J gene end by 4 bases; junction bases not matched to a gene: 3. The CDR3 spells CSARDNRGRTEAFF. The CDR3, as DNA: TGCAGTGCTAGAGATAACAGGGGGCGCACTGAAGCTTTCTTT.

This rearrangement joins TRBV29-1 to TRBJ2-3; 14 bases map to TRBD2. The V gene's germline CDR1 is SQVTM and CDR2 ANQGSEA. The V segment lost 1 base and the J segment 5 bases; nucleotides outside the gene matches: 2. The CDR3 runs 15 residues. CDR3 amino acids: CSVEGGTSGRDTQYF. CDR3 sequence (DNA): TGCAGCGTTGAAGGGGGGACTAGCGGGAGAGATACGCAGTATTTT.

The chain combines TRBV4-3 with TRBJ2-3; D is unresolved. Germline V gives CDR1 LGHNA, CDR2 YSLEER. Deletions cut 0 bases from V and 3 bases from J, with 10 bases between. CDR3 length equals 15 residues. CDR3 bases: TGCGCCAGCAGCCAAGATCGGGCAGCAACAGATACGCAGTATTTT. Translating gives CASSQDRAATDTQYF.

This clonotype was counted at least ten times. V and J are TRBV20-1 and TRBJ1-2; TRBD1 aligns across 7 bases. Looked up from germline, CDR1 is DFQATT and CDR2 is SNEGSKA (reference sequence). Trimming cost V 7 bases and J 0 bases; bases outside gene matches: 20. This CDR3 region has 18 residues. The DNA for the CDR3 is TGCAGTGTGGTGGGGGGGGCTCTAAGGACAGGACCTAACTATGGCTACACCTTC. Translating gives CSVVGGALRTGPNYGYTF.

The CDR3 reads CSARDLTQQYNSPLHF. CDR3 nucleotide sequence: TGCAGTGCTAGAGATCTTACCCAACAGTATAATTCACCCCTCCACTTT. J is TRBJ1-6 and V is TRBV20-1; no reliable D call. V was pared by 0 bases and J by 4 bases, with 13 bases between. The CDR3 is 16 amino acids. The germline CDR1 and CDR2 sequences are DFQATT and SNEGSKA (reference sequence).

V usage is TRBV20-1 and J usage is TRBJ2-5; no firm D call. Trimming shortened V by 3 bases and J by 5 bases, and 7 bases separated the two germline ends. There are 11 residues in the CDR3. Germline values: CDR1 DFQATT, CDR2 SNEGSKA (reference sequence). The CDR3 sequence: CSASYWETQYF. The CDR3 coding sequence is TGCAGTGCTAGCTACTGGGAGACCCAGTACTTC.